The clone carrying this TCR beta chain appeared once. Sequencing was performed with immunoSEQ multiplex PCR; in TCRdb, only in-frame clones are kept and a portion is missing. The table includes 150,000 to 200,000 clones, approximately 85% detected once. The V segment lost 10 bases and the J segment 1 base; nucleotides outside the gene matches: 12. Germline V CDR1 and CDR2: LNHDA, SQIVND (reference sequence). This CDR3 comprises 17 residues. This specimen belongs to a study of blood T cell repertoires in COVID-19. The sequence was obtained from a human donor with active or convalescent COVID-19. The donor label of this sample is uncertain. The sample taken for sequencing was peripheral blood. This chain links TRBV19 with TRBJ2-6; 8 nucleotides line up with TRBD1. In DNA form, the CDR3 reads TGTGCCACCGATCAGGGCAGGGGGCCGTCTGGGGCCAACGTCCTGACTTTC. Its protein product is CATDQGRGPSGANVLTF.